Below, 16 T cell receptor beta chains from the same sample are listed, as sequenced in a study of T cells after yellow fever vaccination. MiXCR, applied by TCRdb to the 5' RACE reads, yields one record per CDR3 protein. This repertoire shows roughly 500,000 distinct CDR3 sequences, roughly 21% found once; its top ten account for roughly an eighth. This sample comprised PBMCs, obtained 15 days after the yellow fever booster vaccination. The receptors come from a man aged 25 to 45 who received the YFV17D yellow fever vaccine.

The genes are TRBV7-2 and TRBJ2-7; 8 bases match TRBD2. This CDR3 is built from 15 residues. Trimming took 6 bases from V and 2 from J; bases not matched to a gene: 9. CDR1 and CDR2 from the germline V gene are SGHTA and FQGNSA. CDR3 bases: TGTGCCAGCAGTAGAAGCGGGAGTGAGGCCTACGAGCAGTACTTC. Amino acids: CASSRSGSEAYEQYF.

This clonotype occurred a few times. The DNA for the CDR3 is TGTGCCAGCTCACCACCGCGCGCGGGGGGACCGGTGGGAACTGAAGCTTTCTTT. Its translation is CASSPPRAGGPVGTEAFF. The V gene is TRBV18, the J gene TRBJ1-1, with D possibly being TRBD1 (5 bases). Germline CDR1 is KGHSH and CDR2 is LQKENI. This CDR3 comprises 18 residues. V was pared by 0 bases and J by 5 bases, with 22 bases between.

This clonotype has only a few counts. V gene TRBV11-2 combines with J gene TRBJ1-1; D remains ambiguous. V was cut by 0 bases and J by 4 bases, with 9 bases left in between. Germline V gives CDR1 SGHAT, CDR2 FQNNGV. The CDR3 has 14 amino acids. CDR3 in amino acids: CASSLDRGVTEAFF. The CDR3 DNA reads TGTGCCAGCAGCTTAGATCGGGGAGTCACTGAAGCTTTCTTT.

This clonotype showed up just a few times. V and J are TRBV14 and TRBJ2-3; TRBD1 is a possible D gene (6 bases). Looked up from germline, CDR1 is SGHDN and CDR2 is FVKESK. The CDR3 is made up of 13 amino acids. Trimming removed 4 bases from V and 5 bases from J, with 10 bases in between. CDR3 sequence (DNA): TGTGCCAGCAGCCGCCGGACAGAAGATACGCAGTATTTT. Translated: CASSRRTEDTQYF.

In its sample, this clonotype was seen a few times. This chain uses TRBV4-1 with TRBJ2-3; D uncertain. Germline lookup yields CDR1 MGHRA and CDR2 YSYEKL. Trimming pared 0 bases from V and 5 bases from J, leaving 9 bases between. CDR3 length: 14 amino acids. The CDR3 DNA sequence: TGCGCCAGCAGCCAAGATGCGGTGAGAGATACGCAGTATTTT. This translates into CASSQDAVRDTQYF.

V is TRBV27 and J is TRBJ1-2; 8 bases are shared with TRBD1. Per germline, CDR1 MNHEY and CDR2 SMNVEV (reference sequence). V lost 6 bases and J lost 6; bases outside the gene matches: 6. There are 13 residues in the CDR3. The CDR3: CASRLQGGHGYTF. The DNA of the CDR3 is TGTGCCAGCAGATTACAGGGGGGGCATGGCTACACCTTC.

This clonotype has more than one count but fewer than ten. V is TRBV10-2 and J is TRBJ2-7; 16 bases map to TRBD2. CDR3 size: 16 residues. J was trimmed by 7 bases and V by 6 bases; bases with no gene match: 9. The germline V gene has CDR1 WSHSY and CDR2 SAAADI. The DNA for the CDR3 is TGCGCCAGCAGCCCGGGACTAGCGGGAGGGCCGAGGGAGCAGTACTTC. This sequence encodes CASSPGLAGGPREQYF.

This clonotype has a count of ten or more. This chain joins TRBV7-9 and TRBJ2-1; no clear D. V was clipped by 5 bases and J by 7 bases, with 9 bases between them. The CDR3 runs 12 residues. The germline V gene encodes CDR1 SEHNR and CDR2 FQNEAQ (reference sequence). CDR3 nucleotide sequence: TGTGCCAGCAGCCGAACAAAAAATGAGCAGTTCTTC. As protein: CASSRTKNEQFF.

J is TRBJ2-1 and V is TRBV6-2 or TRBV6-3; tentatively, D is TRBD1 (6 bases). With 6 bases removed from V and 0 bases from J, the gap between germline ends came to 15 bases. CDR1 and CDR2 from the germline V gene are MNHEY and SVGEGT. The CDR3 loop spans 16 amino acids. CDR3 DNA sequence: TGTGCCAGCAGGGCACGCGGACAGAACTCCTACAATGAGCAGTTCTTC. This sequence encodes CASRARGQNSYNEQFF.

Concerning this clonotype: Sequence at one end of the junction differs from germline and may be a read error. This sequence joins TRBV20-1 and TRBJ2-1; 7 bases align to TRBD1. The CDR3 is 12 amino acids. CDR1 and CDR2 from the germline V gene are DFQATT and SNEGSKA (reference sequence). The CDR3 bases are TGCAGTGCTGGAGACAGGGACAATGAGCAGTTCTTC. It yields the protein CSAGDRDNEQFF.

The chain combines TRBV20-1 with TRBJ2-5; TRBD2 agrees at 7 bases. The J segment lost 6 bases and the V segment lost 5 bases, leaving 15 bases of the junction unmatched. The CDR3 is 15 amino acids. Germline V gene data show CDR1 as DFQATT and CDR2 as SNEGSKA (reference sequence). CDR3 nucleotide sequence: TGCAGTGCTTTACTCCAAGGCGGGGGTCGCAAGACCCAGTACTTC. Protein sequence: CSALLQGGGRKTQYF.

V usage is TRBV18 and J usage is TRBJ2-5, with 7 nucleotides matching TRBD1. CDR1 and CDR2 from the germline V gene are KGHSH and LQKENI. The CDR3 has 16 residues. The trim removed 6 bases at V and 4 bases at J, leaving 14 bases unmatched. CDR3 loop: CASSPDRSVGRETQYF. For the CDR3, the DNA is TGTGCCAGCTCCCCGGACAGGTCGGTGGGTAGAGAGACCCAGTACTTC.

This chain links TRBV5-1 with TRBJ2-7, with D possibly being TRBD1 or TRBD2 (5 bases each). The CDR3 has 18 amino acids. Germline V CDR1 and CDR2: SGHRS, YFSETQ. The ends were cut back, 0 bases at V and 3 bases at J, with 22 bases in the middle. Here the CDR3 reads CASSLGRTGTLFNYEQYF. The DNA for the CDR3 is TGCGCCAGCAGCTTGGGCAGAACCGGGACCTTATTTAACTACGAGCAGTACTTC.

V is TRBV20-1 and J is TRBJ1-2, with TRBD1 as a possible D gene (5 bases). Per germline, CDR1 DFQATT and CDR2 SNEGSKA (reference sequence). The CDR3 extends over 15 amino acids. V shed 0 bases and J shed 1 base, with 12 bases lying between them. The CDR3 coding sequence is TGCAGTGCTAGAGATGGGGCAGGGCTTAACTATGGCTACACCTTC. Translation gives CSARDGAGLNYGYTF.

This clonotype has more than one count but fewer than ten. The chain recombines TRBV23-1 with TRBJ2-1; 7 bases fit TRBD1. TRBV23-1 is labeled an ORF, and its function is uncertain. The CDR3 extends over 13 amino acids. Trimming removed 1 base from V and 15 bases from J; junction bases left unmatched: 9. CDR3 sequence: CASSQFSPTGWFF. For the CDR3, the DNA is TGCGCCAGCAGTCAATTTTCACCGACAGGGTGGTTCTTC.

The rearrangement links TRBV20-1 to TRBJ2-7; 10 bases line up with TRBD2. The CDR3 sequence is 15 residues long. The trim removed 5 bases at V and 1 base at J, leaving 8 bases unmatched. From germline, CDR1 is DFQATT and CDR2 SNEGSKA (reference sequence). The CDR3, as DNA: TGCAGTGCTCCTGAACTAGCGGGAAAATCCTACGAGCAGTACTTC. Protein product: CSAPELAGKSYEQYF.